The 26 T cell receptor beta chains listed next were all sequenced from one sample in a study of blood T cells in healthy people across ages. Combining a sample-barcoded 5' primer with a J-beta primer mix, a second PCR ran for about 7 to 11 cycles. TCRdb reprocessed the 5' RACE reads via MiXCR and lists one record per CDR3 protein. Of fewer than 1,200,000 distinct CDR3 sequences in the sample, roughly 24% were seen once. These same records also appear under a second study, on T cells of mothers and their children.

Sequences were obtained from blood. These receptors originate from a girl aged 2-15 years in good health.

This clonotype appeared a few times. Here the CDR3 DNA reads TGTGCCAGCAGCCAAGATAACGACAGGGGTCGGGGCGAGCAGTACTTC. It encodes CASSQDNDRGRGEQYF. The chain employs TRBV3-1 and TRBJ2-7; 8 nucleotides line up with TRBD1. Germline V gene data show CDR1 as LGHDT and CDR2 as YNNKEL (reference sequence). V trimming: 0 bases; J trimming: 6 bases; junction bases outside the gene matches: 10. The CDR3 spans 16 residues.

This chain's CDR3 is CASSLNNPYEQYF. Written as DNA, the CDR3 is TGCGCCAGCAGCTTGAACAATCCCTACGAGCAGTACTTC. The chain carries TRBV5-1 and TRBJ2-7; D is unclear. Trimming shortened V by 1 base and J by 2 bases, and 7 bases separated the two germline ends. CDR1 is SGHRS and CDR2 is YFSETQ in the germline V gene. This CDR3 is built from 13 residues.

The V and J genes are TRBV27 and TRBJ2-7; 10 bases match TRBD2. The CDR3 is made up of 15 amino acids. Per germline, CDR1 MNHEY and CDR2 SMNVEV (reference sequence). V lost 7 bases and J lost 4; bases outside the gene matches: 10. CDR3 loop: CASTQQSSGGYEQYF. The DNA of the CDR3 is TGTGCCAGCACCCAGCAGTCTAGCGGGGGTTACGAGCAGTACTTC.

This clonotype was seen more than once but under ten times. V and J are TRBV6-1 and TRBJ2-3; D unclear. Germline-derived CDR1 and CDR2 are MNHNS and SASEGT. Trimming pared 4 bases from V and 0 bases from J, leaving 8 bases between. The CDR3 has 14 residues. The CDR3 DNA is TGTGCCAGCAGTGCAGACGGGAGCACAGATACGCAGTATTTT. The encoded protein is CASSADGSTDTQYF.

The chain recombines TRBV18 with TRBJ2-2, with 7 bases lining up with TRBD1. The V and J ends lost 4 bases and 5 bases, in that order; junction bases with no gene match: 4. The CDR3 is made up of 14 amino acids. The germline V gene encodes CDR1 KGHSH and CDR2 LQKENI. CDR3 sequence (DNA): TGTGCCAGCTCACAAAAACAGGGGACCGGGGAGCTGTTTTTT. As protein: CASSQKQGTGELFF.

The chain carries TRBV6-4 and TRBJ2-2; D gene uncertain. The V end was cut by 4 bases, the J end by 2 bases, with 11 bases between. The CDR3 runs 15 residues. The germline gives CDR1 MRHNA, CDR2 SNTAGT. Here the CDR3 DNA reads TGTGCCAGCAGTGTCGTAGGCACCAACACCGGGGAGCTGTTTTTT. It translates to CASSVVGTNTGELFF.

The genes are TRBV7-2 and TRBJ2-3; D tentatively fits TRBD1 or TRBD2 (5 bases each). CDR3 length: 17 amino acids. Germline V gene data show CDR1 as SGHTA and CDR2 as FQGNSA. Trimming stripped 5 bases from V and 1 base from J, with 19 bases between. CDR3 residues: CASSLRDRHVGTDTQYF. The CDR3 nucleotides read TGTGCCAGCAGCCTTCGGGACCGTCACGTTGGCACAGATACGCAGTATTTT. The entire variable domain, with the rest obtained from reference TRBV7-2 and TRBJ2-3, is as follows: GAGVSQSPSNKVTEKGKDVELRCDPISGHTALYWYRQSLGQGLEFLIYFQGNSAPDKSGLPSDRFSAERTGGSVSTLTIQRTQQEDSAVYLCASSLRDRHVGTDTQYFGPGTRLTVL.

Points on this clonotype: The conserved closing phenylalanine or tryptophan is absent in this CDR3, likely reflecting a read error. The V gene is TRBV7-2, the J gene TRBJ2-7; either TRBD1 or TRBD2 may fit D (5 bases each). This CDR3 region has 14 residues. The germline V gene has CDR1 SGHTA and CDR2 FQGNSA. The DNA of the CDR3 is TGTGCTAGCAGCTTAGTTGGGGGATCCTACGAGCAGTACCTC. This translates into CASSLVGGSYEQYL.

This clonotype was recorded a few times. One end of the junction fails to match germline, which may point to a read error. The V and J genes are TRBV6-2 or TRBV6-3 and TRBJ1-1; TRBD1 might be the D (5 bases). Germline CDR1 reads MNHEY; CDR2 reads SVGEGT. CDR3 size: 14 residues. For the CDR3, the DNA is TGTGCCAGCAGAAAACGGACACAGAACACTGAAGCCTTCTTT. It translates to CASRKRTQNTEAFF.

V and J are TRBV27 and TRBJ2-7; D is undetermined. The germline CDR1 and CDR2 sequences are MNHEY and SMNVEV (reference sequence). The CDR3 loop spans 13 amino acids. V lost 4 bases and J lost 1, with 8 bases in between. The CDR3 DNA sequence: TGTGCCAGCAGTTCTCTGGAATCCTACGAGCAGTACTTC. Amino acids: CASSSLESYEQYF.

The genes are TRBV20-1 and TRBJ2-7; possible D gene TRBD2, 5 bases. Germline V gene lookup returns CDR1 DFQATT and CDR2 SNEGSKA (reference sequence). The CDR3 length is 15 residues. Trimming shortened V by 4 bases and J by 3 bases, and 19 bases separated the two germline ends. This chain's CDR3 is CSATDPEGTRYEQYF. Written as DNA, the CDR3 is TGCAGTGCTACCGATCCCGAGGGTACCCGCTACGAGCAGTACTTC.

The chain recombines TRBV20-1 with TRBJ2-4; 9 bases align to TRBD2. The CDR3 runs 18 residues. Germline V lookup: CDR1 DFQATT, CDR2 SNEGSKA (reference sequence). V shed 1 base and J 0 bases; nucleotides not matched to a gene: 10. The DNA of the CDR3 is TGCAGTGCTAGAGTGATATTAGCGGGGGCCATAGCCAAAAACATTCAGTACTTC. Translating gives CSARVILAGAIAKNIQYF.

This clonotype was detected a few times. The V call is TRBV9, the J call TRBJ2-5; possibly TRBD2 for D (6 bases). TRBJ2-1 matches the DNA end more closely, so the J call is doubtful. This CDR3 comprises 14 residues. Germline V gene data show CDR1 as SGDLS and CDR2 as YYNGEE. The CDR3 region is CASSVLRGGAEQFF. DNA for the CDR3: TGTGCCAGCAGCGTACTGAGGGGAGGTGCTGAGCAGTTCTTC.

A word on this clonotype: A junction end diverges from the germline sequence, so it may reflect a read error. The CDR3 loop is CASSYSSAHTDTHYF. The DNA for the CDR3 is TGTGCCAGCAGTTACTCGAGCGCACACACAGATACGCACTATTTT. The genes are TRBV6-6 and TRBJ2-3; D is unresolved. Germline V lookup: CDR1 MNHNY, CDR2 SVGAGI (reference sequence). The CDR3 loop spans 15 amino acids.

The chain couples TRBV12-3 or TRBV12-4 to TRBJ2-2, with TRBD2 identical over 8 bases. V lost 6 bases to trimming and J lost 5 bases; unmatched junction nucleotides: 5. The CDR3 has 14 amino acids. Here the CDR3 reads CASRSGSGTGELFF. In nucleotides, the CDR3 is TGTGCCAGCAGGAGCGGGAGTGGAACCGGGGAGCTGTTTTTT.

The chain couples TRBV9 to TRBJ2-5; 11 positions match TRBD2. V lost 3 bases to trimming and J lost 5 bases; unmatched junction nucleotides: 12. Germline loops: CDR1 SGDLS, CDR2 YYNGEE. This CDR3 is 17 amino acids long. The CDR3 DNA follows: TGTGCCAGCAGCGCCCAAATAGCGGGAGGGCCGGGGGAGACCCAGTACTTC. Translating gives CASSAQIAGGPGETQYF.

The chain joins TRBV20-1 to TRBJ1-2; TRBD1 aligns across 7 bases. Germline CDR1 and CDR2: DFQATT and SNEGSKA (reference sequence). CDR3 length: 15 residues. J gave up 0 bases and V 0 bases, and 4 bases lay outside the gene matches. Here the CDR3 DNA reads TGCAGTGCTAGAGACAGGGGGAATGCTAACTATGGCTACACCTTC. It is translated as CSARDRGNANYGYTF.

CDR3 loop: CASSPWTGGINEQFF. CDR3 sequence (DNA): TGTGCCAGCAGCCCCTGGACAGGGGGCATAAATGAGCAGTTCTTC. The rearrangement joins TRBV14 to TRBJ2-1, with 11 bases fitting TRBD1. The J segment lost 7 bases and the V segment lost 4 bases, leaving 6 bases of the junction unmatched. This CDR3 comprises 15 residues. Germline V gene lookup returns CDR1 SGHDN and CDR2 FVKESK. The full variable domain, in which reference TRBV14 and TRBJ2-1 provide the parts outside the CDR3, is EAGVTQFPSHSVIEKGQTVTLRCDPISGHDNLYWYRRVMGKEIKFLLHFVKESKQDESGMPNNRFLAERTGGTYSTLKVQPAELEDSGVYFCASSPWTGGINEQFFGPGTRLTVL.

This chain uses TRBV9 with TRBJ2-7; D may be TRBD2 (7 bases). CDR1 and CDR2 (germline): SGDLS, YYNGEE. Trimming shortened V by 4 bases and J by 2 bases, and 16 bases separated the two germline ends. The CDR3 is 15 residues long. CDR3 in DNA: TGTGCCAGCAGCCCCCTTGGAGGGGGGGCCTACGAGCAGTACTTC. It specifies CASSPLGGGAYEQYF.

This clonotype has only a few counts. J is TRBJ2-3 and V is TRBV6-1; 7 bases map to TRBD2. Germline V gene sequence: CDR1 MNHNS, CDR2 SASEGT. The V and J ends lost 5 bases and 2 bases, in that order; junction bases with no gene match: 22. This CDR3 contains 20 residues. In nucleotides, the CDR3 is TGTGCCAGCAGTCGGATGGTGGGGGTTACGCTAGCGGCCTCCACAGATACGCAGTATTTT. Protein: CASSRMVGVTLAASTDTQYF.

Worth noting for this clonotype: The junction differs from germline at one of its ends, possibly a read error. The CDR3 DNA is TGTGCCACCAGCCGCTCGATAGGCAATGAGCAGTCCTTC. It translates to CATSRSIGNEQSF. This sequence joins TRBV24-1 and TRBJ2-5; D unresolved. The germline gives CDR1 KGHDR, CDR2 SFDVKD. The CDR3 consists of 13 residues.

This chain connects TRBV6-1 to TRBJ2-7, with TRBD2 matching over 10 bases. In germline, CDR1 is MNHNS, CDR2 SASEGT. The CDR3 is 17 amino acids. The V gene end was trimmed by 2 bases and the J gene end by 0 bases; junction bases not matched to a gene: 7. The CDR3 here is CASSELASGGFSYEQYF. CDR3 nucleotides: TGTGCCAGCAGTGAATTGGCTAGCGGGGGATTCTCCTACGAGCAGTACTTC.

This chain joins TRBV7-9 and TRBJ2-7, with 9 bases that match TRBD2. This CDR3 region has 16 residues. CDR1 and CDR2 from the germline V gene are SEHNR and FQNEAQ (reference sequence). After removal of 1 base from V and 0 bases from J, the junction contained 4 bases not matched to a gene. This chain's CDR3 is CASSLGAGGSSYEQYF. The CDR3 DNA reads TGTGCCAGCAGCTTAGGAGCGGGGGGCAGCTCCTACGAGCAGTACTTC.

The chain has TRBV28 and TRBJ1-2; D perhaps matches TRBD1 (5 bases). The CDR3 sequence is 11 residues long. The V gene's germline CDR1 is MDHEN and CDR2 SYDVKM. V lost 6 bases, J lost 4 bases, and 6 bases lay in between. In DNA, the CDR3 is TGTGCCAGCAGGGGGACCTATGGCTACACCTTC. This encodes CASRGTYGYTF.

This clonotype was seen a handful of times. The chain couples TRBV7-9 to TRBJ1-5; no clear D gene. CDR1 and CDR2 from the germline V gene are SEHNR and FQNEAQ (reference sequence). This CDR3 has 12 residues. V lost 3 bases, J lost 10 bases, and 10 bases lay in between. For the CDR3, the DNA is TGTGCCAGCAGCTTTGAAGAGGGACCCCAGCATTTT. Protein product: CASSFEEGPQHF.

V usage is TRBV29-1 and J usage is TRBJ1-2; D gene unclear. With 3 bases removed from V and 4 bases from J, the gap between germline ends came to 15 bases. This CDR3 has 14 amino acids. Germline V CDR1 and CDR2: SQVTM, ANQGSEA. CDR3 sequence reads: CSVESVGVGYGYTF. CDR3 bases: TGCAGCGTTGAGTCCGTTGGGGTTGGCTATGGCTACACCTTC.